This T cell receptor beta chain derives from a study of Graves' ophthalmopathy and Graves' hyperthyroidism. V was clipped by 0 bases and J by 1 base, with 13 bases between them. CDR3 length equals 15 residues. From germline, CDR1 is GTSNPN and CDR2 SVGIG (reference sequence). Amplification of TCR beta CDR3 regions used RNA transcripts. The authors performed first-round RT-PCR with HTBI primers and then a second-round multiplex PCR. TCRdb used MiXCR to reprocess the multiplex PCR reads, holding one entry per CDR3 protein. The sample carries a few hundred thousand distinct CDR3 sequences, 15% recorded once. Over 18 months of follow-up, stable hyperthyroidism required that no ophthalmopathy appear. Clinical symptoms, serum thyroxine, TRAb, thyroid ultrasound and orbital computed tomography were relied on for diagnosis. The authors used Ficoll-Paque density gradient centrifugation to separate PBMCs. The input was 8.5 to 10 ml of fresh peripheral blood.

The sequencing sample was made of peripheral blood. This receptor was taken from a young woman with stable Graves' hyperthyroidism. The V call is TRBV30, the J call TRBJ2-7, with D perhaps matching TRBD2 (5 bases). The CDR3 DNA sequence: TGTGCCTGGAGTGTACTAGGGCATCGGTCCTACGAGCAGTACTTC. Its translation is CAWSVLGHRSYEQYF.